The clone carrying this TCR beta chain showed up just once. What it recognizes is unknown. Trimming took 0 bases from V and 13 from J, leaving 10 bases between them. The CDR3 loop spans 11 amino acids. CDR1 and CDR2 (germline): SGHDT, YYEEEE. The source of the sample is a study of T cell responses to AZD1222 COVID-19 vaccine. Whole-study findings and limits: Spike-specific TCRs gained breadth and depth after people received two AZD1222 doses. Most donors were white British and more were female, and clonal diversity was possibly underestimated. It was only after the peak T cell response that any repertoires were sampled.

Data came from immunoSEQ multiplex PCR; TCRdb stores just in-frame clones and leaves some out. The data show around 140,000 clones, about 90% seen once. The chain uses TRBV5-6 and TRBJ1-2; TRBD1 might be the D (5 bases). This clonotype was sampled from an adult who received the AZD1222 COVID-19 vaccine. The sequenced sample was peripheral blood, obtained 28 days after the second AZD1222 dose. The CDR3 here is CASSLVQAVTF. As DNA, the CDR3 is TGTGCCAGCAGCTTGGTACAGGCCGTCACCTTC.